This T cell receptor beta chain was obtained from a study of regulatory T cells in long-lasting Graves disease. Study conclusions and caveats: With persistent disease, TRBV28, TRBJ1-2 and TRBJ2-5 were the favored segments.

The time point was: newly diagnosed GD, antithyroid drugs for less than 3 months. RNA from PBMCs was the source of the TCR library. Germline V gene sequence: CDR1 MDHEN, CDR2 SYDVKM. The germline V and J ends were trimmed by 7 bases and 3 bases, with 15 bases remaining between them. The CDR3 spans 15 residues. Comments on this clonotype: The antigen is undetermined.

According to the study, TCR beta libraries were built with iRepertoire HTBI primers and CDR3-region Arm-PCR. TCRdb processed the multiplex PCR reads anew with MiXCR; each CDR3 protein has one entry. This sample has over 500,000 distinct CDR3 sequences; less than 20% occur once, and the top ten carry under 20%. This sample was also put to use in a study of T cells in Graves' hyperthyroidism and ophthalmopathy. That paper notes: Blood also contained most expanded thyroid clonotypes above 0.001.

The sequencing here drew on peripheral blood mononuclear cells (PBMCs), taken at new diagnosis, from a patient treated with antithyroid drugs. The rearrangement links TRBV28 to TRBJ1-4; weak D call: TRBD1 (5 bases). This receptor was identified in a woman under 40 with Graves disease. The CDR3 bases are TGTGCCAGCACGGTTGTCGGGGGACCTAATGAAAAACTGTTTTTT. Translation: CASTVVGGPNEKLFF.